Given below is one T cell receptor beta chain in context. Antigen: not known. Attachment of unique molecular identifiers to individual cDNA molecules was performed in the library. Per the authors' pipeline: Counting gave a median of roughly 97,000 TCRs per sample, with values ranging from about 20,000 to 750,000. TCRdb fed the reads into MiXCR, producing one record per CDR3 protein. Clone size and V and J calls follow TCRdb, not the original study. The sample has around 120,000 distinct CDR3 sequences; approximately 9% are singletons. Total RNA was isolated from whole blood that had not been fractionated. The sample comes from a study of human T cells and chemical hapten exposure. On the study more broadly: Largely, small differences in pooled library volume made per-sample TCR yields vary.

Findings and caveats of the study: Once DPC sensitization occurred, TCRs above 1 in 1000 frequency showed no change.

Trimming took off 6 bases at V and 5 bases at J, with 14 bases between the two ends. The germline CDR1 and CDR2 sequences are LNHDA and SQIVND (reference sequence). The CDR3 is 14 amino acids. The rearrangement uses TRBV19 and TRBJ1-3; a possible D gene is TRBD1 (5 bases). The clonotype originates from a human donor in good health. Some clones in this sample may be carry-over from other donors' samples. Sequencing was done on a sample of whole blood. Here the CDR3 DNA reads TGTGCCAGTAGCCCGGCGAGGGGAAGAAACACCATATATTTT. Encoded protein: CASSPARGRNTIYF.